This T cell receptor beta chain originates from a study of naive and memory T cell subsets (dated by TCRdb to 2016 to 2017). Background on the whole study: An open-source, UMI-based TCR alpha and beta sequencing pipeline was applied to sorted naive and memory peripheral blood T cell subsets. RNA was DNase-treated and reverse transcribed with TCR constant-region primers, mostly using SuperScript III. IgG serology results and the functional CMV T cell responses were in complete agreement. Broader findings and caveats from the paper: The abundance of TCRs followed a power law with an exponent that differed between naive and memory subsets yet stayed consistent across the three individuals. After error correction, over 90% of naive TCR sequences appeared only once, giving much steeper abundance distributions than memory subsets. RNA-based TCR counts may be influenced by expression changes linked to T cell activation and differentiation. In both CD4 and CD8 cells, going from naive through CM, EM and EMRA, the Gini index went up while Shannon and inverse Simpson diversity went down. The repertoire findings for the naive and memory subsets could not be validated against a ground truth, as none was available. A clonotype was defined as a single alpha or beta chain sequence rather than as a paired alpha/beta receptor.

The method behind the library was UMI-ligation and nested PCR. The beta constant-region primer was an equimolar mix of two oligonucleotides covering both TRBC1 and TRBC2. A single-stranded oligonucleotide bearing the SP2 primer plus a 12-nucleotide UMI was ligated onto the 3' end of the cDNA by T4 RNA ligase 1. The ligated cDNA went through four rounds of PCR with nested alpha and beta constant-region primers together with the SP2 primer. The ligation reaction was kept at 16 degrees C for about 19-25 hours. To avoid over-amplification, PCR2 was usually performed as a SYBR Green qPCR and halted once a predetermined threshold was reached. Every purification after the first one was done using Agencourt AMPure XP magnetic beads. Library amounts were measured by Qubit and library quality was assessed on a TapeStation, where the main peak was expected at around 650 bp. The pooled libraries were sequenced on an Illumina MiSeq using v2 2x251 paired-end kits, which usually yielded about 0.9-2.1 million reads per sample. Each sample was pooled at 3.5 to 5 nM, and about 5-8% PhiX was included to help cluster recognition. The paper's data handling went like this. Using tag matching that tolerated one base-pair mismatch, Decombinator assigned V and J genes to FASTQ reads that had been processed by Demultiplexor. Collapsinator relied on UMIs to fix sequencing errors as well as frequency errors caused by PCR heterogeneity. TCRs were translated and CDR3s were extracted from the conserved cysteine to the FGXG phenylalanine by CDR3Translator, with non-productive sequences being flagged. Repertoires were subsampled to equal numbers of UMI-defined TCRs before Gini, Shannon entropy and inverse Simpson indices were calculated. Within the linear range, a power law was fitted by maximum likelihood to the distributions of clonotype abundance. When run on a single naive CD8 sample, MIGEC and the pipeline yielded similar UMI counts, similar unique TCR numbers and similar clonal distributions. A set of 7,322 CMV-associated CDR3 sequences, compiled from VDJdb and a published dataset, was used to search the repertoires. The public reads were reanalyzed by TCRdb: fastp trimming at Q25, MiXCR alignment, in-frame beta chains only. Rows are combined by CDR3 protein, so each entry shows the most common genes and DNA. The V and J calls follow TCRdb's processing rather than the paper's. The sample records 29,000 or so distinct CDR3 sequences, roughly 10% of which are singletons. The leading ten clones occupy about 15% of the sample.

TCR alpha and beta chain libraries were amplified separately from the second PCR step onward. Donor CMV status was determined by IFNgamma production from CD4+ T cells after overnight stimulation of fresh PBMCs with CMV viral lysate. Using Miltenyi beads, CD4 T cells were first positively selected, and CD8 T cells were then positively selected from the CD4-negative fraction. Cells were stained for CD3, CD4, CD8, CD45RA, CD27 and a live/dead dye and were sorted on a BD Aria II into four subsets based on CD45RA and CD27. The sorting gate for effector memory cells was CD45RA-CD27-, and the sorting gate for EMRA cells was CD45RA+CD27-. A few healthy volunteers provided blood, and each donor's sample was split into CD4 and CD8 T cells and then further divided into four differentiation subsets. Roughly 120 ml of peripheral blood was taken from each donor, and PBMC were separated by density-gradient centrifugation on Ficoll-Paque PLUS. The sorted cells were lysed in RLT buffer, after which RNA was extracted using a Qiagen RNeasy kit and kept at -80 degrees C.

At the junction V is shortened by 5 bases and J by 2 bases; bases outside the gene matches: 4. Reading from cysteine to phenylalanine, the CDR3 counts 14 amino acids. The only DNA kept is the CDR3, 42 bases in frame from the first base. CDR1 and CDR2 are read off the germline V gene (reference sequence) as SEHNR and FQNEAQ. This clonotype has a count of ten or more. The antigen it binds to is not known. Base qualities are not provided; no much larger clone lies one nucleotide away. This chain is built from TRBV7-9 and TRBJ2-3, with 7 bases aligning to TRBD2. Source material: effector memory CD4+ T cells from blood. The sample's cell subset or site label is to be understood as: effector memory, CD45RA- CD27-. The sequence derives from a human donor in good health. This receptor has the CDR3 CASSIGGTTDTQYF. The DNA sequence is given as TGTGCCAGCAGCATCGGGGGGACCACAGATACGCAGTATTTT. Reference TRBV7-9 and TRBJ2-3 proteins supply the regions before and after the CDR3; the full variable domain is: DTGVSQNPRHKITKRGQNVTFRCDPISEHNRLYWYRQTLGQGPEFLTYFQNEAQLEKSRLLSDRFSAERPKGSFSTLEIQRTEQGDSAMYLCASSIGGTTDTQYFGPGTRLTVL.